Listed below are T cell receptor beta chains from one sample, sequenced in a study of shared clonotypes between healthy human individuals. The data were produced by immunoSEQ multiplex PCR, yet TCRdb's version contains in-frame clones alone and is incomplete. This sample has some 1,900,000 clones, with about 94% found just once. Sequenced sample: naive CD8+ T cells sorted from blood. These receptors were taken from a man younger than 30 in good health. Each CDR3 is given with its conserved first and last residue. Each record gives: clone size, V gene, J gene, D gene, CDR3 DNA, CDR3 protein. A D gene is named only where the DNA matches it firmly. Clone size is not always given. Where it is, it says once, few, many or a class for expanded clones.

once	TRBV7-9	TRBJ2-1	TRBD1	TGTGCCAGCAGCTTAGGACAGGGCTACAATGAGCAGTTCTTC	CASSLGQGYNEQFF
-	TRBV6-5	TRBJ1-4	-	TGTGCCAGCAGTTACTCGGAGGGCAGGGAAAAACTGTTTTTT	CASSYSEGREKLFF
-	TRBV28	TRBJ2-4	TRBD1	TGTGCCAGCAGTCCCTTCCCCGACAGGGGTGGGGGAAGAGCCAAAAACATTCAGTACTTC	CASSPFPDRGGGRAKNIQYF
-	TRBV6-4	TRBJ1-2	-	TGTGCCAGCAGGGCGACAGGCCACAGTGGCTACACCTTC	CASRATGHSGYTF
-	TRBV4-3	TRBJ2-7	-	TGCGCCAGCAGCCCCCTCCCGGGAGCCTCCTACGAGCAGTACTTC	CASSPLPGASYEQYF
-	TRBV4-2	TRBJ1-4	TRBD1	TGTGCCAGCAGCCCACGGACAGGGGGCACTAATGAAAAACTGTTTTTT	CASSPRTGGTNEKLFF
-	TRBV5-4	TRBJ2-7	-	TGTGCCAGCAGCTTCGACAGAACCTACGAGCAGTACTTC	CASSFDRTYEQYF
-	TRBV7-9	TRBJ2-5	TRBD2	TGTGCCAGCACCCTGTCGGGGACTAGTAGGTTGCAAGAGACCCAGTACTTC	CASTLSGTSRLQETQYF
-	TRBV23-1	TRBJ2-7	-	TGCGCCAGCACCTTGGGCCGGTGTATGTCCTACGAGCAGTACTTC	CASTLGRCMSYEQYF
-	TRBV9	TRBJ2-3	-	TGTGCCAGCAGCGCCATCACTACCGATACGCAGTATTTT	CASSAITTDTQYF
-	TRBV2	TRBJ2-6	-	TGTGCCAGCACGTTGGGGTTAGGGGCCAACGTCCTGACTTTC	CASTLGLGANVLTF
-	TRBV14	TRBJ2-3	TRBD2	TGTGCCAGCAGCTACGGACTAGCGGGGGGCCCTAGCACAGATACGCAGTATTTT	CASSYGLAGGPSTDTQYF
-	TRBV7-2	TRBJ1-6	-	TGTGCCAGCAGCTTAGCCCGTTGGCCCCTCCACTTT	CASSLARWPLHF
-	TRBV28	TRBJ2-7	TRBD1	TGTGCCAGCAGCCGGACAGGGAACGAGCAGTACTTC	CASSRTGNEQYF
-	TRBV28	TRBJ1-6	-	-	CASSFGPGFTSPLHF
-	TRBV4-1	TRBJ1-1	-	TGCGCCAGCAGCCAAGGTATAGGAGCTCCCACTGAAGCTTTCTTT	CASSQGIGAPTEAFF
-	TRBV30	TRBJ1-6	TRBD1	TGTGCCTGGACCGGACAGGCTGATTCACCCCTCCACTTT	CAWTGQADSPLHF
-	TRBV27	TRBJ2-3	-	TGTGCCAGCCAGTCGCCGTTTAGCACAGATACGCAGTATTTT	CASQSPFSTDTQYF
-	TRBV6-1	TRBJ1-6	-	TGTGCCAGCAGTGATCTTCGGGCCTATAATTCACCCCTCCACTTT	CASSDLRAYNSPLHF
-	TRBV5-8	TRBJ2-3	-	TGTGCCAGCAGCCTCGGACTCTTTAGCACAGATACGCAGTATTTT	CASSLGLFSTDTQYF
few	TRBV5-6	TRBJ2-3	-	TGTGCCAGCAGCTTCACAGATACGCAGTATTTT	CASSFTDTQYF
-	TRBV5-6	TRBJ2-5	-	TGTGCCAGCAGCTTTCTAGAGACCCAGTACTTC	CASSFLETQYF
-	TRBV13	TRBJ2-7	TRBD2	TGTGCCAGCAGCATGGGGACTAGCGGGGGCCCTGGCTACGAGCAGTACTTC	CASSMGTSGGPGYEQYF
-	TRBV4-1	TRBJ1-1	-	TGCGCCAGCAGCCAAGAAACCGGAATGAACACTGAAGCTTTCTTT	CASSQETGMNTEAFF
-	TRBV5-4	TRBJ2-7	-	TGTGCCAGCAGCTTGTCGGAGGGCTACGAGCAGTACTTC	CASSLSEGYEQYF
once	TRBV30	TRBJ1-4	-	TGTGCCCGGACCGGACCGACCAATAATGAAAAACTGTTTTTT	CARTGPTNNEKLFF
-	TRBV4-3	TRBJ2-5	TRBD2	TGCGCCAGCAGCCAAGATAGTCGAGCGGGAGGGCCAGAGACCCAGTACTTC	CASSQDSRAGGPETQYF
-	TRBV4-3	TRBJ2-7	-	TGCGCCAGCAGCCAAGGAACAGGATACGAGCAGTACTTC	CASSQGTGYEQYF
once	TRBV27	TRBJ2-3	TRBD2	TGTGCCAGCAGTTTATCGCTAGTAGCGGGGGGTAGCACAGATACGCAGTATTTT	CASSLSLVAGGSTDTQYF
once	TRBV15	TRBJ2-7	TRBD2	TGTGCCACCAGCCCGGGACTAGGGGGGTACGAGCAGTACTTC	CATSPGLGGYEQYF
-	TRBV6-5	TRBJ1-6	TRBD1	TGTGCCACAACTCAACAGGGGGGCAATTCACCCCTCCACTTT	CATTQQGGNSPLHF
-	TRBV5-1	TRBJ2-7	-	TGCGCCAGCAGCTTGGAACCAGAGTACTACGAGCAGTACTTC	CASSLEPEYYEQYF
-	TRBV19	TRBJ2-3	TRBD2	TGTGCCAGTAGTATAGGTAGGGGCGGGGGGTATCTCTTCGTGGATACGCAGTATTTT	CASSIGRGGGYLFVDTQYF
few	TRBV9	TRBJ2-7	TRBD2	TGTGCCAGCAGCGCCGGGACTAGCGGCTACGAGCAGTACTTC	CASSAGTSGYEQYF
-	TRBV5-6	TRBJ2-7	TRBD1	TGTGCCAGCAGCTTCCCCTACAGGGGCTACGAGCAGTACTTC	CASSFPYRGYEQYF
-	TRBV9	TRBJ2-7	-	TGTGCCAGCAGCGTAGCTACTGGTTACTCCTACGAGCAGTACTTC	CASSVATGYSYEQYF
-	TRBV14	TRBJ2-1	TRBD2	TGTGCCAGCAGCCCCTTTATGGGAGCGGGAGAGTACAATGAGCAGTTCTTC	CASSPFMGAGEYNEQFF
-	TRBV11-2	TRBJ2-7	-	TGTGCCAGCAGCCCAGACTACCTGCAGTACTTC	CASSPDYLQYF
-	TRBV30	TRBJ2-3	TRBD2	TGTGCCTGGAGTGTACGGCTAGCGGGAGAAGCTACGCAGTATTTT	CAWSVRLAGEATQYF
-	TRBV4-3	TRBJ1-2	TRBD1	TGCGCCAGCAGCCAAGGATACAGGGGTTCGTATGGTGGCTACACCTTC	CASSQGYRGSYGGYTF
-	TRBV15	TRBJ2-3	-	TGTGCCACCGGCCGGACGGTTGGGACGGGTACGCAGTATTTT	CATGRTVGTGTQYF
-	TRBV16	TRBJ1-2	-	TGTGCCAGCAGCCAATATTCGGGGGGCGCCGGCTATGGCTACACCTTC	CASSQYSGGAGYGYTF
once	TRBV10-3	TRBJ2-7	TRBD2	TGTGCCATCAGTGAGGCGGGAGGCGTCTCTACCGAGCAGTACTTC	CAISEAGGVSTEQYF
-	TRBV4-3	TRBJ2-1	TRBD2	TGCGCCAGCAGCCAGGCAGAGACTAGCGGGAGTTGGTATGAGCAGTTCTTC	CASSQAETSGSWYEQFF
-	TRBV10-3	TRBJ1-1	-	TGTGCCATCAGTGACGGGACGGGGAACACTGAAGCTTTCTTT	CAISDGTGNTEAFF
once	TRBV7-2	TRBJ2-2	TRBD2	TGTGCCAGCAGTTCCTTTGCGGGAGTCAGCACCGGGGAGCTGTTTTTT	CASSSFAGVSTGELFF
-	TRBV4-1	TRBJ1-1	-	TGCGCCAGCAGCCAAGAACTTTACGGGAGCAGGGCCACTGAAGCTTTCTTT	CASSQELYGSRATEAFF
-	TRBV27	TRBJ1-4	-	TGTGCCAGCAGTTTTGTAGGGGCGAATGAAAAACTGTTTTTT	CASSFVGANEKLFF
-	TRBV5-1	TRBJ2-3	-	TGCGCCAGCAGCTTGGAGGAGGGTCCAGATACGCAGTATTTT	CASSLEEGPDTQYF
-	TRBV4-1	TRBJ1-5	-	TGCGCCAGCAGCCAAGATGGGAGGGAACATCAGCCCCAGCATTTT	CASSQDGREHQPQHF
-	TRBV5-1	TRBJ1-4	-	TGCGCCAGCAGCCCCGAAGGGGGGTTTAGGGAAAAACTGTTTTTT	CASSPEGGFREKLFF
-	TRBV4-1	TRBJ2-7	-	TGCGCCAGCAGCCAAGATCTAAGCTACGAGCAGTACTTC	CASSQDLSYEQYF
once	TRBV27	TRBJ1-1	TRBD1	TGTGCCAGCAGTCCATCGACAGGGATGACTGAAGCTTTCTTT	CASSPSTGMTEAFF
-	TRBV2	TRBJ1-4	-	TGTGCCAGCAGCCAGATGCCGGTCTATCTGGGCGGGGATGAAAAACTGTTTTTT	CASSQMPVYLGGDEKLFF
-	TRBV15	TRBJ2-5	TRBD1	TGTGCCACCCGAGAGGGACAGGGGATTCAAGAGACCCAGTACTTC	CATREGQGIQETQYF
-	TRBV25-1	TRBJ2-2	-	TGTGCCAGCAGTGCGCTATTGGCCGGGGAGCTGTTTTTT	CASSALLAGELFF
-	TRBV10-2	TRBJ2-2	-	TGCGCCAGCAGTGAAAGACCGCTGAACACCGGGGAGCTGTTTTTT	CASSERPLNTGELFF
-	TRBV7-9	TRBJ2-1	-	TGTGCCAGCAGCTTAGTTGGCTCTGGATACAATGAGCAGTTCTTC	CASSLVGSGYNEQFF